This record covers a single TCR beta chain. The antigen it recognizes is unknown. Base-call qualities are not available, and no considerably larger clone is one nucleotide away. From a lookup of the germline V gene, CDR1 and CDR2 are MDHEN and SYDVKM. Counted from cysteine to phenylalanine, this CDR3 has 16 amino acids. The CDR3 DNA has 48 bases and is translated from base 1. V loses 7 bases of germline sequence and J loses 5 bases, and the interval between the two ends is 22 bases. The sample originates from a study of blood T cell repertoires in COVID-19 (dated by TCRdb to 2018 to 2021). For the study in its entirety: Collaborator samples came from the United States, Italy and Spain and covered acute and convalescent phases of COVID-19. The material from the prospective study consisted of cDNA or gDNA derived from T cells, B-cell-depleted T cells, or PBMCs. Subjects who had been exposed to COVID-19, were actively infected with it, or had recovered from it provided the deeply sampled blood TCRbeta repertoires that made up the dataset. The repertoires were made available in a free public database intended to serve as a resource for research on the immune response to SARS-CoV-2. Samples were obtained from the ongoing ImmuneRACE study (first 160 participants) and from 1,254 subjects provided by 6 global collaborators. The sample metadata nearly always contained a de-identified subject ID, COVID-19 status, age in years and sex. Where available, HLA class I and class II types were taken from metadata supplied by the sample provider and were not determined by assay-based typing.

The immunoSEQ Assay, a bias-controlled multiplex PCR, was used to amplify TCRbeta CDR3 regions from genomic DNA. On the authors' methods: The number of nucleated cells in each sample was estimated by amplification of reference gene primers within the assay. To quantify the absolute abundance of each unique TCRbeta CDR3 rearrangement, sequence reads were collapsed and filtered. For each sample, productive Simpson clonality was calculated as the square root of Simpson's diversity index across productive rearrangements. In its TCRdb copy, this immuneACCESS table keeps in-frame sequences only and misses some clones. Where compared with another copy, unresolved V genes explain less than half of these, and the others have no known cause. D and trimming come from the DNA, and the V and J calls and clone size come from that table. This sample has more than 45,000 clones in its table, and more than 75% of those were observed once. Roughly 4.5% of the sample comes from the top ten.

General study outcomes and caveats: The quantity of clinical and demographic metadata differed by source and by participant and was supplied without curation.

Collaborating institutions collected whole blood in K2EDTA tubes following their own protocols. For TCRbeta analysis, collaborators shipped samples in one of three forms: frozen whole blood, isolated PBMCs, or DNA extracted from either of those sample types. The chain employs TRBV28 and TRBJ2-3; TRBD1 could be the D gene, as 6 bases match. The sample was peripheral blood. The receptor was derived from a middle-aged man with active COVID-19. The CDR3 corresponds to CASTFLKQGAGDTQYF. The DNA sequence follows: TGTGCCAGCACATTCTTAAAACAGGGCGCCGGAGATACGCAGTATTTT.